The rows below give T cell receptor beta chains drawn from one sample of a study of T cell responses to AZD1222 COVID-19 vaccine. Clones were sequenced by immunoSEQ multiplex PCR, and TCRdb holds only the in-frame ones, with some missing. This sample carries 150,000 or so clones, under 95% of them seen once, and the ten largest clones take around 1.3%. The sequencing here drew on peripheral blood, taken 28 days after the second AZD1222 dose. The receptors shown here come from an adult who received the AZD1222 COVID-19 vaccine. CDR3s include the opening cysteine and the closing phenylalanine or tryptophan. Each record gives: V gene, D gene, J gene, clone size, CDR3 DNA, CDR3 protein. D genes are given only for firm matches. Part of the rows lack a size; the others show once, few, many or a class for expanded clones.

>TRBV7-9|NA|TRBJ2-3|NA
TGTGCCAGCAGCTCCGACAGGCCGGGGGATACGCAGTATTTT
CASSSDRPGDTQYF
>TRBV19|TRBD1|TRBJ1-3|NA
TGTGCCAGTAGACTCGTCGGGACAGAGACTGGAAACACCATATATTTT
CASRLVGTETGNTIYF
>TRBV5-4|NA|TRBJ2-3|NA
TGTGCCAGCAGCTTGGCCCCGGGACTCCGACCCACAGATACGCAGTATTTT
CASSLAPGLRPTDTQYF
>TRBV7-2|TRBD2|TRBJ2-2|NA
TGTGCCAGCAGCTTTGCGGGAGGGGGCACCGGGGAGCTGTTTTTT
CASSFAGGGTGELFF
>TRBV10-1|TRBD1|TRBJ1-2|NA
TGCGCCAGCAGTGAGTCTGGGACAGGGTCTGGCTACACCTTC
CASSESGTGSGYTF
>TRBV10-1|NA|TRBJ1-3|NA
TGCGCCAGCAGTGAATACTCTGGAAACACCATATATTTT
CASSEYSGNTIYF
>TRBV27|NA|TRBJ2-1|NA
TGTGCCAGCAGACCCTCAGGCAATGAGCAGTTCTTC
CASRPSGNEQFF
>TRBV5-5|TRBD1|TRBJ2-5|NA
TGTGCCAGCAGCTCGAGGACAGGCGGGGAGACCCAGTACTTC
CASSSRTGGETQYF
>TRBV28|TRBD2|TRBJ2-3|NA
TGTGCCAGCAGTCTAGGGGCTAGCGGAGACGGGGATACGCAGTATTTT
CASSLGASGDGDTQYF
>TRBV18|TRBD1|TRBJ1-2|NA
TGTGCCAGCTCACCTATTTGGACAGGGATGGAAGGCTACACCTTC
CASSPIWTGMEGYTF
>TRBV18|TRBD1|TRBJ1-1|NA
TGTGCCAGCTCACCCTCAACAGGGGGGGGCACTGAAGCTTTCTTT
CASSPSTGGGTEAFF
>TRBV5-1|NA|TRBJ2-2|NA
TGCGCCAGCAGCCCGACAAGCGAGAACACCGGGGAGCTGTTTTTT
CASSPTSENTGELFF
>TRBV30|TRBD1|TRBJ1-4|NA
TGTGCCTGGAGTACCGAGGACAGGGGAGGTGGAAGGAAACTGTTTTTT
CAWSTEDRGGGRKLFF
>TRBV30|NA|TRBJ1-4|NA
TGTGCCTGGAGTGTAGGAAGGGGGAGGGAAAAACTGTTTTTT
CAWSVGRGREKLFF
>TRBV28|NA|TRBJ1-4|NA
TGTGCCAGCAGAGCCCCACAGGGACATAATGAAAAACTGTTTTTT
CASRAPQGHNEKLFF
>TRBV11-2|TRBD2|TRBJ2-3|NA
TGTGCCAGCAGCTTACTGGCTAGCGGGAGCCTAGATACGCAGTATTTT
CASSLLASGSLDTQYF
>TRBV5-1|TRBD1|TRBJ2-7|NA
TGCGCCAGCAGCCCGAACCACCCGGGACAGGGTTTCTACGAGCAGTACTTC
CASSPNHPGQGFYEQYF
>TRBV11-3|NA|TRBJ2-3|NA
TGTGCCAGCAGCTTGCCCCCCCAGATCCGTACGCAGTATTTT
CASSLPPQIRTQYF
>TRBV28|NA|TRBJ1-5|NA
TGTGCCAGCAGTCCCGGACACAGCAATCAGCCCCAGCATTTT
CASSPGHSNQPQHF
>TRBV4-2|TRBD1|TRBJ2-1|NA
TGTGCCAGCAGCCAAAGGGAAGGACAGGGCTACAATGAGCAGTTCTTC
CASSQREGQGYNEQFF
>TRBV4-2|TRBD1|TRBJ1-6|NA
TGTGCCAGCAGCCAACAATTCGACAGGGTAGAATCACCCCTCCACTTT
CASSQQFDRVESPLHF
>TRBV9|TRBD1|TRBJ2-3|NA
TGTGCCAGCAGCGACCGGGACAGGGGGCGCCTTAGCACAGATACGCAGTATTTT
CASSDRDRGRLSTDTQYF
>TRBV7-9|NA|TRBJ2-7|NA
TGTGCCAGCAGCCCAGCCGGACCCTACGAGCAGTACTTC
CASSPAGPYEQYF
>TRBV30|NA|TRBJ1-6|few
TGTGCCTGGAAAGATTCTAATTCACCCCTCCACTTT
CAWKDSNSPLHF
>TRBV19|NA|TRBJ2-7|NA
TGTGCCAGTAGTGGTGGCGGAATATCCTACGAGCAGTACTTC
CASSGGGISYEQYF
>TRBV4-1|NA|TRBJ1-3|NA
TGCGCCAGCAGCCAAGGTCCTGGAAACACCATATATTTT
CASSQGPGNTIYF
>TRBV5-6|NA|TRBJ2-2|NA
TGTGCCAGCAGTCGTGTCGCCGGGGAGCTGTTTTTT
CASSRVAGELFF
>TRBV2|NA|TRBJ1-2|NA
TGTGCCAGCAGCACAATATCCTCCCTAACTTACAACTATGGCTACACCTTC
CASSTISSLTYNYGYTF
>TRBV9|NA|TRBJ1-2|NA
TGTGCCAGCAGCGGACAGTCCTCGCATATCTATGGCTACACCTTC
CASSGQSSHIYGYTF
>TRBV6-5|NA|TRBJ2-3|NA
TGTGCCAGCAGTCCGGAGGGACTCTCCACAGATACGCAGTATTTT
CASSPEGLSTDTQYF
>TRBV5-1|TRBD2|TRBJ2-3|NA
TGCGCCAGCAGCTTTAGCGGGGGGGCCGGGGATACGCAGTATTTT
CASSFSGGAGDTQYF
>TRBV7-8|TRBD2|TRBJ2-2|NA
TGTGCCAGCAGCCTCAGCGGGGGGGCGATCAGGGAGCTGTTTTTT
CASSLSGGAIRELFF
>TRBV6-6|NA|TRBJ2-2|once
TGTGCCAGCAGTTACCAGGGTGAAGGGGAGCTGTTTTTT
CASSYQGEGELFF
>TRBV14|NA|TRBJ2-1|NA
TGTGCCAGCAGCCAAGGTCCCGCCTACAATGAGCAGTTCTTC
CASSQGPAYNEQFF
>TRBV21-1|NA|TRBJ1-3|NA
TGTGCCAGCAGCAATGGGGACAGGGGAAACGCTGGAAACACCATATATTTT
CASSNGDRGNAGNTIYF
>TRBV19|NA|TRBJ1-1|NA
TGTGCCAGTAGTATCCCCAGACAGGTGGGGGGAGGTATGAACACTGAAGCTTTCTTT
CASSIPRQVGGGMNTEAFF
>TRBV19|NA|TRBJ1-1|NA
TGTGCCAGTAGTATGGGCTGGAGCCACACTGAAGCTTTCTTT
CASSMGWSHTEAFF
>TRBV11-2|TRBD1|TRBJ2-2|once
TGTGCCAGCAGCCACAGGGGGACCGGGGAGCTGTTTTTT
CASSHRGTGELFF
>TRBV27|TRBD1|TRBJ1-5|NA
TGTGCCAGCAGTGTAGGTCCGGGACAGGGGGCCTCAAATCAGCCCCAGCATTTT
CASSVGPGQGASNQPQHF
>TRBV18|NA|TRBJ1-3|NA
TGTGCCAGCTCACCACTCAGCGGACAGATTGGAAACACCATATATTTT
CASSPLSGQIGNTIYF
>TRBV6-2/TRBV6-3|NA|TRBJ2-1|NA
TGTGCCAGCAGTTATACGGCCGGGACGGAGTACAATGAGCAGTTCTTC
CASSYTAGTEYNEQFF
>TRBV5-6|NA|TRBJ1-5|NA
TGTGCCAGCAGCTTGGCCCCAGGAGGCGGTCAGCCCCAGCATTTT
CASSLAPGGGQPQHF
>TRBV5-4|NA|TRBJ2-7|NA
TGTGCCAGCAGCTTCAGGGGGGACGGCTACGAGCAGTACTTC
CASSFRGDGYEQYF
>TRBV6-5|NA|TRBJ2-7|NA
TGTGCCAGCAGTTATGGCTATTCGAGCTCCTACGAGCAGTACTTC
CASSYGYSSSYEQYF
>TRBV11-2|TRBD2|TRBJ2-3|NA
TGTGCCAGCAGCTTAGCGGGGGGGCTAGATACGCAGTATTTT
CASSLAGGLDTQYF
>TRBV4-1|NA|TRBJ2-5|NA
TGCGCCAGCAGCCGTATACTAGTTGGGGGGGAGACCCAGTACTTC
CASSRILVGGETQYF
>TRBV28|NA|TRBJ1-6|NA
TGTGCCAGCAGTTTCCTAAAGACCGAAGGACCCCTCCACTTT
CASSFLKTEGPLHF
>TRBV3-1/TRBV3-2|NA|TRBJ1-2|NA
TGTGCCAGCAGCCAGGGCGACAGGCTTAATGGCTACACCTTC
CASSQGDRLNGYTF
>TRBV7-2|NA|TRBJ1-1|NA
TGTGCCAGCAGCTCCCCCGGGGGGGTCCGAAACACTGAAGCTTTCTTT
CASSSPGGVRNTEAFF